These T cell receptor beta chains were read from a single sample in a study of T cells after yellow fever vaccination. One entry per CDR3 protein results from TCRdb running MiXCR on the 5' RACE reads. The sample yields 300,000 to 400,000 distinct CDR3 sequences, 8.1% seen once. The sequencing used PBMCs, collected more than 35 days after the first yellow fever vaccination. The receptors stem from a man between 18 and 29 years old who received the YFV17D yellow fever vaccine. Both conserved end residues are trimmed from each CDR3. D genes are given only for firm matches.

v_gene: TRBV20-1; d_gene: TRBD1; j_gene: TRBJ2-1; CDR3aa: SANTGGSYNEQF
v_gene: TRBV7-2; d_gene: -; j_gene: TRBJ2-5; CDR3aa: ASSSHRGGETQY
v_gene: TRBV7-2; d_gene: -; j_gene: TRBJ1-2; CDR3aa: ASSQWARESVGGYT
v_gene: TRBV27; d_gene: TRBD1; j_gene: TRBJ1-6; CDR3aa: ASSSPGQVNSPLH
v_gene: TRBV7-8; d_gene: -; j_gene: TRBJ1-6; CDR3aa: ASSLGGAWDNSPLH
v_gene: TRBV5-1; d_gene: TRBD1; j_gene: TRBJ2-3; CDR3aa: ASSLDRGPDTQY
v_gene: TRBV15; d_gene: TRBD1; j_gene: TRBJ1-5; CDR3aa: ATSSGDRERPQH
v_gene: TRBV6-1; d_gene: -; j_gene: TRBJ1-6; CDR3aa: ASQGPSYNSPLH
v_gene: TRBV5-1; d_gene: -; j_gene: TRBJ1-1; CDR3aa: ASSFAGFGVGTEAF
v_gene: TRBV5-1; d_gene: -; j_gene: TRBJ1-6; CDR3aa: ASSLWWGQPLH
v_gene: TRBV4-1; d_gene: -; j_gene: TRBJ1-1; CDR3aa: ASSQHLNMNTEAF
v_gene: TRBV5-1; d_gene: TRBD1; j_gene: TRBJ1-6; CDR3aa: ASSLGDRLNSPLH
v_gene: TRBV5-4; d_gene: -; j_gene: TRBJ1-4; CDR3aa: ASSPRKEGTNEKLF
v_gene: TRBV14; d_gene: -; j_gene: TRBJ2-3; CDR3aa: ASSQVRRGTDTQY
v_gene: TRBV7-4; d_gene: -; j_gene: TRBJ2-3; CDR3aa: ASSLGGILGTDTQY